The present TCR beta chain was sequenced within a study of T cell repertoires in cytomegalovirus infection. One entry per CDR3 protein, called by TCRdb with MiXCR from the reads. The table shows roughly 920,000 distinct CDR3 sequences, with around 30% occurring only once. The study's findings and limits: HLA-C-restricted CMV-specific TCR beta clonotypes were dominant in the ex vivo response. Cumulative frequency of public TCR beta families picked out carriers of CMV plus the relevant HLA.

The CDR3 sequence is 16 residues long. Trimming at V came to 6 bases and at J to 4 bases, leaving 10 bases not matched to a gene. Germline V gene data show CDR1 as LNHDA and CDR2 as SQIVND (reference sequence). In regard to this clonotype: Antigen: not known.

This specimen was cultured CD8+ T cells from PBMCs, taken from culture after CMV antigen stimulation. The TCR sequence derives from a human donor in good health (CMV status not recorded). Some clones in this sample may be carry-over from other donors' samples. The chain joins TRBV19 to TRBJ2-1; 9 positions agree with TRBD2. The chain's CDR3 is CASRRLSGGSYNEQFF. The DNA of the CDR3 is TGTGCCAGTAGGAGATTAAGCGGGGGGTCGTACAATGAGCAGTTCTTC.